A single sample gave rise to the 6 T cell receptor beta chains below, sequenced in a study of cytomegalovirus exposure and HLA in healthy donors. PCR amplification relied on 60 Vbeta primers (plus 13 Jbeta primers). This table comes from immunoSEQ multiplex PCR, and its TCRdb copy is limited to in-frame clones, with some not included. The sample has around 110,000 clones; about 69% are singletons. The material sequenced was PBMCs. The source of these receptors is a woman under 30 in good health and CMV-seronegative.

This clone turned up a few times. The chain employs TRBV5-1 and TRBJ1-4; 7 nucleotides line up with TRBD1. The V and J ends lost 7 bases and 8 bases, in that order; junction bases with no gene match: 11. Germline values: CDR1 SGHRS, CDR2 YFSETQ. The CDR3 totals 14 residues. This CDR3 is CASCPTGDGEKLFF. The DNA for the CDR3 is TGCGCCAGCTGCCCCACAGGGGACGGAGAAAAACTGTTTTTT. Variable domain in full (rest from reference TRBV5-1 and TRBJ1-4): KAGVTQTPRYLIKTRGQQVTLSCSPISGHRSVSWYQQTPGQGLQFLFEYFSETQRNKGNFPGRFSGRQFSNSRSEMNVSTLELGDSALYLCASCPTGDGEKLFFGSGTQLSVL.

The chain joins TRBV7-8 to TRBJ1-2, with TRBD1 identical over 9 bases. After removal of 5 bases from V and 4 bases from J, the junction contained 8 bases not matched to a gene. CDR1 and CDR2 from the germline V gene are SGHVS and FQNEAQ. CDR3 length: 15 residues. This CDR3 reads CASSPTTGGLYGYTF. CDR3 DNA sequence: TGTGCCAGCAGCCCCACGACAGGGGGACTCTATGGCTACACCTTC.

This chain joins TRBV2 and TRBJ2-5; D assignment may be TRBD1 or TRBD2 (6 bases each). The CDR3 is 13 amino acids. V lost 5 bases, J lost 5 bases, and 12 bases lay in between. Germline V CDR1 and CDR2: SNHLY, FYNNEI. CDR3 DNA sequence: TGTGCCAGCAGTCAAGGGGGGCGGGAGACCCAGTACTTC. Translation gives CASSQGGRETQYF.

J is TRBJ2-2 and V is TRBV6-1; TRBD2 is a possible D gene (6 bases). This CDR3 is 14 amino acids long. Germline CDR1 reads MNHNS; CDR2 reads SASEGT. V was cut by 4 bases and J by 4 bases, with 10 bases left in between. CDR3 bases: TGTGCCAGCAGTGGGCAGGAGGGCACCGGGGAGCTGTTTTTT. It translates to CASSGQEGTGELFF.

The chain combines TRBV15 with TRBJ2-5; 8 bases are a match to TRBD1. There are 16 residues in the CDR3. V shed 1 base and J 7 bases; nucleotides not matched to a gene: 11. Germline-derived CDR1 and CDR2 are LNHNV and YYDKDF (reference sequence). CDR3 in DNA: TGTGCCACCAGCAGAGGCCCGACAGGGGAAGGGGGGACCCAGTACTTC. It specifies CATSRGPTGEGGTQYF.

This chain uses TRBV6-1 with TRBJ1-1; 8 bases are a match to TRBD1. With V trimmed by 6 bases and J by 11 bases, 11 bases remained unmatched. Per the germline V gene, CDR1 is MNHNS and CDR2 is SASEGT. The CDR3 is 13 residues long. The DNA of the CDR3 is TGTGCCAGCAGGAGCGCCAGGACAGGGATGGCTTTCTTT. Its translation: CASRSARTGMAFF.